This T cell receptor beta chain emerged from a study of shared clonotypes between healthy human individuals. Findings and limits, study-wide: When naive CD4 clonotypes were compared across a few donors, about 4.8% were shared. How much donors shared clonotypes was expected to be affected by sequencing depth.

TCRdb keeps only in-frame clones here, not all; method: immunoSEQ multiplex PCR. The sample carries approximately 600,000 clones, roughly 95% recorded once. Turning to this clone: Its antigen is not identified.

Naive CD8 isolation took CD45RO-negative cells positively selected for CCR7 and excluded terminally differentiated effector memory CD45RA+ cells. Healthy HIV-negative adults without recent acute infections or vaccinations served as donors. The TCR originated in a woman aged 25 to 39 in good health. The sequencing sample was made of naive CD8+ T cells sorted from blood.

CDR3 sequence (DNA): TGTGCCAGCAGTGAGGGGGTGTACAATGAGCAGTTCTTC. It codes for CASSEGVYNEQFF. V is TRBV27 and J is TRBJ2-1; a possible D gene is TRBD1 (6 bases). The CDR3 has 13 residues. CDR1 and CDR2 from the germline V gene are MNHEY and SMNVEV (reference sequence). V was pared by 5 bases and J by 4 bases, with 9 bases between.